The clone carrying this T cell receptor beta chain was recorded at least ten times. Its cognate antigen is unknown. Library construction for TCR beta used iRepertoire HTBI primers and Arm-PCR of CDR3 regions. TCRdb ran MiXCR on the multiplex PCR reads and lists one entry per CDR3 protein. The sample has more than 400,000 distinct CDR3 sequences; under 20% are singletons. The data were taken from a study of regulatory T cells in long-lasting Graves disease. Study-wide background: Graves' patients with a new diagnosis had received antithyroid drugs under 3 months.

From germline, CDR1 is SGHRS and CDR2 YFSETQ. This CDR3 region has 15 residues. The V segment lost 0 bases and the J segment 2 bases; nucleotides outside the gene matches: 4. Time point in this sample: newly diagnosed GD, antithyroid drugs for less than 3 months. The TCR library was made from RNA extracted from PBMCs. Overall study findings and caveats: Accuracy may have suffered from the small sample size.

These data are also associated with another study on T cells in Graves' hyperthyroidism and ophthalmopathy. In that study: Primed by the HTBI set, a first-round RT-PCR was run on the TCR CDR3.

The sequence came from a man between 40 and 49 years old with Graves disease. The chain is built from TRBV5-1 and TRBJ1-2, with 7 bases fitting TRBD1. The material sequenced was peripheral blood mononuclear cells (PBMCs), taken at new diagnosis, from a patient treated with antithyroid drugs. Here the CDR3 DNA reads TGCGCCAGCAGCTTGGCCGGACAGGTGAACTATGGCTACACCTTC. Encoded protein: CASSLAGQVNYGYTF.